The 3 T cell receptor beta chains reported below all come from one sample, sequenced in a study of shared clonotypes between healthy human individuals. The assay was immunoSEQ multiplex PCR, and TCRdb's table has in-frame clones only and misses some. Of about 690,000 clones listed, roughly 88% are singletons. Sequences were obtained from memory CD8+ T cells from PBMCs. Regarding subset: CD45RO+ cells pooled with CCR7-negative TemRA cells. Source of these receptors: a man between 18 and 35 years old in good health. Some clones in this sample may be carry-over from other donors' samples.

The gene calls are TRBV29-1 and TRBJ1-3; no firm D call. The germline CDR1 and CDR2 sequences are SQVTM and ANQGSEA. CDR3 length: 14 amino acids. Trimming removed 6 bases at V and 0 bases at J, with 12 bases between. This CDR3 is CSVKERYSGNTIYF. The CDR3 bases are TGCAGCGTGAAGGAACGGTACTCTGGAAACACCATATATTTT.

This clone appeared once. V and J are TRBV4-3 and TRBJ2-7; a possible D gene is TRBD2 (5 bases). The CDR3 consists of 15 residues. V was clipped by 5 bases and J by 3 bases, with 17 bases between them. From germline, CDR1 is LGHNA and CDR2 YSLEER. Written as DNA, the CDR3 is TGCGCCAGCAGCGAGGGAAGTAGCGTATACTACGAGCAGTACTTC. Its protein product is CASSEGSSVYYEQYF.

With regard to this clone: A single base separates this from a much larger clone, so it may be a read error. The CDR3 bases are TGTGCCAGCAGCTTAGAAGAGACCCAGTACTTC. Translated: CASSLEETQYF. This sequence joins TRBV13 and TRBJ2-5; D ambiguous. Trimming cost V 1 base and J 3 bases, with 0 bases left between them. This CDR3 has 11 residues. Per the germline V gene, CDR1 is PRHDT and CDR2 is FYEKMQ (reference sequence).